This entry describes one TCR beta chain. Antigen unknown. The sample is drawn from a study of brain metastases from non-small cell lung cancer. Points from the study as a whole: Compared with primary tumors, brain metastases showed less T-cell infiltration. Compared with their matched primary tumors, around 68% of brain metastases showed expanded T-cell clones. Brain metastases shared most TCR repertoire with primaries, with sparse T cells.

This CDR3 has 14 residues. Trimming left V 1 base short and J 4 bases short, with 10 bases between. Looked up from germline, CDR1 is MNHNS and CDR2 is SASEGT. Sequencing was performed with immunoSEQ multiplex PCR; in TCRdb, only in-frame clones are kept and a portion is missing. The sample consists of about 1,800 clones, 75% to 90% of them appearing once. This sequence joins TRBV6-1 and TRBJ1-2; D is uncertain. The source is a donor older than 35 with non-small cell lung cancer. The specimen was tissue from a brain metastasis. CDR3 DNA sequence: TGTGCCAGCAGTGAAGTGAAGGTGGGCTATGGCTACACCTTC. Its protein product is CASSEVKVGYGYTF.